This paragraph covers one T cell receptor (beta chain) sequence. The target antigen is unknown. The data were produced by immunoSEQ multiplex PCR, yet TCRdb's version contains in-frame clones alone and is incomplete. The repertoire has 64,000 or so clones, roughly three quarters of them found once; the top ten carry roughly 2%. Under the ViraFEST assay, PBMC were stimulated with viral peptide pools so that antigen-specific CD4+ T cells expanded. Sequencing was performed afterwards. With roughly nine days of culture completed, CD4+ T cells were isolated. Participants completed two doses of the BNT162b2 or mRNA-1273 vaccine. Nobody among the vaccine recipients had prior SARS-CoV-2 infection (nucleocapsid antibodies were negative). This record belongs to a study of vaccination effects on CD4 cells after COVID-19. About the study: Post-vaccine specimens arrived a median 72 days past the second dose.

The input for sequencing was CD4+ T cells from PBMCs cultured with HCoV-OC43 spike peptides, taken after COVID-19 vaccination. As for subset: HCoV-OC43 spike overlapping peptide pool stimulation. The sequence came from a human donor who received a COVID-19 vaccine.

DNA for the CDR3: TGTGCCAGCAGTCCGGACAGTAGCAATCAGCCCCAGCATTTT. It translates to CASSPDSSNQPQHF. This chain connects TRBV6-5 to TRBJ1-5; D possibly corresponds to TRBD1 (6 bases). Germline-derived CDR1 and CDR2 are MNHEY and SVGAGI. The CDR3 has 14 residues. V was trimmed by 5 bases and J by 0 bases, leaving 8 bases between them.